The rows below give T cell receptor beta chains drawn from one sample of a study of monozygotic twins with cystic fibrosis. Generated by immunoSEQ multiplex PCR, the TCRdb table keeps only in-frame clones and is missing some. The sample shows 25,000 to 30,000 clones, over 75% of them seen only once. Sequencing input: blood. The receptors originated from a girl between 2 and 10 years old with cystic fibrosis. CDR3s include the opening cysteine and the closing phenylalanine or tryptophan. Fields, in order: J gene, V gene, D gene, clone size, CDR3 protein, CDR3 DNA. D genes are given only for firm matches. For some rows the clone size is stated as once, few or many, or as a class when expanded; others skip it.

J gene: TRBJ2-7
V gene: TRBV7-9
D gene: -
clone size: -
CDR3 protein: CASSLDWQGQYF
CDR3 DNA: TGTGCCAGCAGCTTAGATTGGCAGGGACAGTACTTC

J gene: TRBJ2-7
V gene: TRBV7-2
D gene: TRBD1
clone size: -
CDR3 protein: CASSFTTGTGPYEQYF
CDR3 DNA: TGTGCCAGCAGCTTCACGACCGGGACAGGGCCCTACGAGCAGTACTTC

J gene: TRBJ1-1
V gene: TRBV4-1
D gene: -
clone size: -
CDR3 protein: CASSQEAVRETEAFF
CDR3 DNA: TGCGCCAGCAGCCAAGAGGCGGTCCGAGAAACTGAAGCTTTCTTT

J gene: TRBJ2-2
V gene: TRBV5-1
D gene: -
clone size: -
CDR3 protein: CASSIWGNTGELFF
CDR3 DNA: TGCGCCAGCAGCATTTGGGGGAACACCGGGGAGCTGTTTTTT

J gene: TRBJ2-7
V gene: TRBV4-1
D gene: -
clone size: -
CDR3 protein: CASSQPRDRVVYEQYF
CDR3 DNA: TGCGCCAGCAGCCAACCACGCGACCGGGTGGTCTACGAGCAGTACTTC

J gene: TRBJ2-7
V gene: TRBV5-1
D gene: -
clone size: -
CDR3 protein: CASSFDRQETYEQYF
CDR3 DNA: TGCGCCAGCAGCTTCGACCGACAGGAGACCTACGAGCAGTACTTC

J gene: TRBJ1-1
V gene: TRBV29-1
D gene: -
clone size: -
CDR3 protein: CSVVSEMNTEAFF
CDR3 DNA: TGCAGCGTTGTTTCAGAGATGAACACTGAAGCTTTCTTT

J gene: TRBJ2-3
V gene: TRBV18
D gene: TRBD1
clone size: -
CDR3 protein: CASSPDRVGTDTQYF
CDR3 DNA: TGTGCCAGCTCGCCAGACAGGGTAGGCACAGATACGCAGTATTTT

J gene: TRBJ2-7
V gene: TRBV19
D gene: -
clone size: -
CDR3 protein: CASSMNAYEQYF
CDR3 DNA: TGTGCCAGTAGTATGAACGCATACGAGCAGTACTTC

J gene: TRBJ2-3
V gene: TRBV4-2
D gene: TRBD2
clone size: -
CDR3 protein: CASSHPTIAGGRDTQYF
CDR3 DNA: TGTGCCAGCAGCCATCCCACCATAGCGGGGGGGCGGGATACGCAGTATTTT

J gene: TRBJ1-1
V gene: TRBV2
D gene: -
clone size: -
CDR3 protein: CASTLKVGAGTEAFF
CDR3 DNA: TGTGCCAGCACCCTAAAGGTGGGGGCTGGGACTGAAGCTTTCTTT

J gene: TRBJ1-4
V gene: TRBV29-1
D gene: -
clone size: few
CDR3 protein: CSVAGLSATNEKLFF
CDR3 DNA: TGCAGCGTTGCGGGACTTTCTGCGACTAATGAAAAACTGTTTTTT

J gene: TRBJ2-7
V gene: TRBV4-2
D gene: TRBD2
clone size: once
CDR3 protein: CASSQAGTSGYEQYF
CDR3 DNA: TGTGCCAGCAGCCAAGCGGGGACTAGCGGCTACGAGCAGTACTTC

J gene: TRBJ1-5
V gene: TRBV7-9
D gene: -
clone size: few
CDR3 protein: CASSSGDQPQHF
CDR3 DNA: TGTGCCAGCAGCTCAGGTGATCAGCCCCAGCATTTT

J gene: TRBJ1-4
V gene: TRBV18
D gene: -
clone size: -
CDR3 protein: CASSPGAANEKLFF
CDR3 DNA: TGTGCCAGCTCACCCGGGGCGGCTAATGAAAAACTGTTTTTT

J gene: TRBJ2-1
V gene: TRBV7-2
D gene: -
clone size: -
CDR3 protein: CASSFSPGGHSYNEQFF
CDR3 DNA: TGTGCCAGCAGCTTTAGCCCCGGGGGGCACTCCTACAATGAGCAGTTCTTC

J gene: TRBJ1-1
V gene: TRBV30
D gene: -
clone size: -
CDR3 protein: CAWRGGPVNTEAFF
CDR3 DNA: TGTGCCTGGAGGGGGGGCCCCGTGAACACTGAAGCTTTCTTT

J gene: TRBJ2-1
V gene: TRBV7-2
D gene: -
clone size: -
CDR3 protein: CASSLVELGYNEQFF
CDR3 DNA: TGTGCCAGCAGCTTAGTGGAACTTGGGTACAATGAGCAGTTCTTC

J gene: TRBJ2-1
V gene: TRBV9
D gene: -
clone size: -
CDR3 protein: CASSVGVRGPSSYNEQFF
CDR3 DNA: TGTGCCAGCAGCGTAGGAGTTCGGGGCCCAAGCTCCTACAATGAGCAGTTCTTC

J gene: TRBJ1-2
V gene: TRBV12-5
D gene: -
clone size: -
CDR3 protein: CASGLGPGVNGYTF
CDR3 DNA: TGTGCTAGTGGTTTGGGTCCGGGGGTAAATGGCTACACCTTC

J gene: TRBJ1-1
V gene: TRBV30
D gene: -
clone size: once
CDR3 protein: CAWSVNTEAFF
CDR3 DNA: TGTGCCTGGAGTGTTAACACTGAAGCTTTCTTT

J gene: TRBJ1-5
V gene: TRBV6-5
D gene: TRBD1
clone size: -
CDR3 protein: CASGTGALWEPQHF
CDR3 DNA: TGTGCCAGTGGGACAGGGGCCCTCTGGGAGCCCCAGCATTTT

J gene: TRBJ2-7
V gene: TRBV10-3
D gene: -
clone size: -
CDR3 protein: CAISDDKSGYEQYF
CDR3 DNA: TGTGCCATCAGTGATGACAAAAGCGGCTACGAGCAGTACTTC